The 17 T cell receptor beta chains given below trace back to one sample, sequenced in a study of cytomegalovirus exposure and HLA in healthy donors. In the PCR, 60 Vbeta and 13 Jbeta primers were used. Clones were sequenced by immunoSEQ multiplex PCR, and TCRdb holds only the in-frame ones, with some missing. The sample lists about 170,000 clones, approximately 76% occurring once. The sample was PBMCs. Source of these receptors: a young woman in good health and CMV-seropositive.

The rearrangement uses TRBV6-5 and TRBJ1-2; TRBD1 aligns across 8 bases. In germline, CDR1 is MNHEY, CDR2 SVGAGI. CDR3 size: 13 residues. Trimming at V came to 5 bases and at J to 8 bases, leaving 7 bases not matched to a gene. Written as DNA, the CDR3 is TGTGCCAGCAGTGGGACAGGTTCAGGGGGCTACACCTTC. Amino acids: CASSGTGSGGYTF.

The chain recombines TRBV29-1 with TRBJ2-1; possible D gene TRBD2, 6 bases. Trimming took 1 base from V and 8 from J, leaving 12 bases between them. There are 13 residues in the CDR3. The V gene's germline CDR1 is SQVTM and CDR2 ANQGSEA. CDR3 nucleotide sequence: TGCAGCGTTGAAGCGGGGGTAGACGATGAGCAGTTCTTC. This translates into CSVEAGVDDEQFF.

The J gene is TRBJ2-2, the V gene TRBV6-5, with 9 bases aligning to TRBD1. This CDR3 has 15 amino acids. In germline, CDR1 is MNHEY, CDR2 SVGAGI. J lost 5 bases, V lost 8 bases, and 9 bases had no gene match. The CDR3 coding sequence is TGTGCCAGCCTCGGGACAGGGCGACGGACCGGGGAGCTGTTTTTT. It yields the protein CASLGTGRRTGELFF.

The chain links TRBV19 to TRBJ1-2; D is perhaps TRBD1 (5 bases). Germline CDR1 and CDR2: LNHDA and SQIVND (reference sequence). CDR3 length: 13 residues. Trimming shortened V by 7 bases and J by 8 bases, and 17 bases separated the two germline ends. The CDR3 spells CASTPRAGSGYTF. The CDR3 region has the DNA TGTGCCAGTACCCCTAGGGCAGGGTCCGGCTACACCTTC.

This chain connects TRBV15 to TRBJ1-5, with D possibly TRBD1 on 5 matching bases. V was shortened by 8 bases and J by 15 bases, with 17 bases between the two germline ends. CDR3 length equals 11 residues. Germline V gives CDR1 LNHNV, CDR2 YYDKDF (reference sequence). The CDR3 loop is CATLGGDPMHF. The DNA of the CDR3 is TGTGCCACCCTGGGAGGGGACCCCATGCATTTT.

Here the CDR3 reads CASSPGTVGQPQHF. In DNA, the CDR3 is TGTGCCAGCAGCCCTGGGACAGTAGGTCAGCCCCAGCATTTT. This chain uses TRBV6-6 with TRBJ1-5; 7 bases agree with TRBD1. The CDR3 has 14 amino acids. Germline values: CDR1 MNHNY, CDR2 SVGAGI (reference sequence). V dropped 6 bases and J dropped 6; count of bases not matched to a gene: 8.

The V and J genes are TRBV18 and TRBJ2-1; D remains unclear. The V end lost 1 base, the J end lost 4 bases, and 14 bases lay between the germline ends. CDR3 length: 16 residues. CDR1 KGHSH and CDR2 LQKENI come from the germline V gene. CDR3 DNA: TGTGCCAGCTCACCACTAAAGCCGTTATATTACAATGAGCAGTTCTTC. Amino acids: CASSPLKPLYYNEQFF.

The rearrangement links TRBV7-9 to TRBJ2-7; 7 nucleotides align to TRBD1. This CDR3 has 13 amino acids. Germline V lookup: CDR1 SEHNR, CDR2 FQNEAQ (reference sequence). With 5 bases clipped from V and 0 bases from J, the junction kept 1 base outside the gene matches. Here the CDR3 DNA reads TGTGCCAGCAGCACAGGGGCCTCCTACGAGCAGTACTTC. This translates into CASSTGASYEQYF.

This chain connects TRBV30 to TRBJ1-6, with D possibly TRBD1 on 6 matching bases. Germline values: CDR1 GTSNPN, CDR2 SVGIG (reference sequence). V was trimmed by 5 bases and J by 3 bases, leaving 14 bases between them. CDR3 length: 15 residues. CDR3 loop: CAWDADRLYNSPLHF. For the CDR3, the DNA is TGTGCCTGGGACGCGGACAGACTCTATAATTCACCCCTCCACTTT.

The J gene is TRBJ1-2, the V gene TRBV5-6; TRBD1 aligns across 12 bases. The length of the CDR3 is 16 residues. Germline V CDR1 and CDR2: SGHDT, YYEEEE. After removal of 4 bases from V and 8 bases from J, the junction contained 12 bases not matched to a gene. The CDR3 DNA reads TGTGCCAGCAGCCAGAAGGGGACAGGGGGCCTGCACGGCTACACCTTC. The encoded protein is CASSQKGTGGLHGYTF.

In this sample, this clone turned up a few times. This sequence joins TRBV10-3 and TRBJ1-5; weak D call: TRBD1 (5 bases). CDR3 length: 12 residues. Germline V gene sequence: CDR1 ENHRY, CDR2 SYGVKD. Trimming left V 2 bases short and J 6 bases short, with 5 bases between. This chain's CDR3 is CAISEGAQPQHF. The DNA of the CDR3 is TGTGCCATCAGTGAGGGGGCTCAGCCCCAGCATTTT.

This clone was found once. This chain links TRBV5-1 with TRBJ2-7; no definite D call. V shed 4 bases and J shed 2 bases, with 13 bases lying between them. CDR1 is SGHRS and CDR2 is YFSETQ in the germline V gene. This CDR3 spans 14 amino acids. CDR3: CASSDTLYAYEQYF. The CDR3 DNA follows: TGCGCCAGCAGCGACACGCTCTATGCCTACGAGCAGTACTTC.

This clone has more than one count but fewer than ten. The chain has TRBV5-4 and TRBJ1-1, with 7 bases matching TRBD1. From germline, CDR1 is SGHNT and CDR2 YYREEE (reference sequence). V was pared by 10 bases and J by 0 bases, with 12 bases of the junction left unmatched. The CDR3 is 15 amino acids. In nucleotides, the CDR3 is TGTGCCTCCGGCCGACAGGGTATTGTGAACACTGAAGCTTTCTTT. Its protein product is CASGRQGIVNTEAFF.

The V call is TRBV6-6, the J call TRBJ2-5; 7 nucleotides match TRBD2. J lost 1 base, V lost 8 bases, and 7 bases had no gene match. The length of the CDR3 is 14 residues. Per germline, CDR1 MNHNY and CDR2 SVGAGI (reference sequence). The CDR3 DNA reads as TGTGCCAGCCGATACAGACTAGCCCAAGAGACCCAGTACTTC. Translated, it gives CASRYRLAQETQYF.

The chain has TRBV5-1 and TRBJ2-7; 9 bases are a match to TRBD1. This CDR3 contains 14 residues. V gave up 3 bases and J gave up 3 bases; unmatched junction bases: 4. The germline V gene encodes CDR1 SGHRS and CDR2 YFSETQ. Here the CDR3 reads CASSSGTGLYEQYF. The CDR3 DNA follows: TGCGCCAGCAGCTCCGGGACAGGGCTCTACGAGCAGTACTTC. Full variable domain (remainder filled in from reference TRBV5-1 and TRBJ2-7): KAGVTQTPRYLIKTRGQQVTLSCSPISGHRSVSWYQQTPGQGLQFLFEYFSETQRNKGNFPGRFSGRQFSNSRSEMNVSTLELGDSALYLCASSSGTGLYEQYFGPGTRLTVT.

The chain couples TRBV9 to TRBJ1-5, with 7 nucleotides matching TRBD1. Germline CDR1 reads SGDLS; CDR2 reads YYNGEE. J was trimmed by 1 base and V by 3 bases; bases with no gene match: 4. This CDR3 contains 15 residues. CDR3 DNA sequence: TGTGCCAGCAGCGAGACAGGGAACAGCAATCAGCCCCAGCATTTT. Translating it yields CASSETGNSNQPQHF.

V and J are TRBV10-1 and TRBJ1-5, with 8 bases matching TRBD1. The J segment lost 7 bases and the V segment lost 6 bases, leaving 8 bases of the junction unmatched. This CDR3 is 14 amino acids long. Germline CDR1 and CDR2: WNHNN and SYGVQD (reference sequence). CDR3 DNA sequence: TGCGCCAGCAGCCTGACAGGGGTGGGACAGCCCCAGCATTTT. It encodes CASSLTGVGQPQHF.